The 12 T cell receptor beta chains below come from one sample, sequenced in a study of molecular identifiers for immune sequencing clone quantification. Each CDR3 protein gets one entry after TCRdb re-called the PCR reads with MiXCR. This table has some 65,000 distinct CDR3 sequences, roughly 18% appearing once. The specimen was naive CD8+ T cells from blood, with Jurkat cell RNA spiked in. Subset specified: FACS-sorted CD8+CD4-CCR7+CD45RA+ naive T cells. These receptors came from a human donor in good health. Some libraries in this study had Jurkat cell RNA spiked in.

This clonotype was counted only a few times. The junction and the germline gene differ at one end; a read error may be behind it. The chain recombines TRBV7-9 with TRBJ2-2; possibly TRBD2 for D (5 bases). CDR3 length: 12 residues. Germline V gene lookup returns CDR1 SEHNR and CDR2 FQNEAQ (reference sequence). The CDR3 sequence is CAGGSPSGELLF. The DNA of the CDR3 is TGTGCCGGAGGCAGTCCCTCCGGGGAGCTGCTTTTT.

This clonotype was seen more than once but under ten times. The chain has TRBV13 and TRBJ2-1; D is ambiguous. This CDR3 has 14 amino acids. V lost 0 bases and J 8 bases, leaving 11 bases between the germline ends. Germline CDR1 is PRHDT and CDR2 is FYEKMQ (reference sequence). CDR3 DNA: TGTGCCAGCAGCTTAGGAGTTCCGAGCGATGAGCAGTTCTTC. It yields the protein CASSLGVPSDEQFF.

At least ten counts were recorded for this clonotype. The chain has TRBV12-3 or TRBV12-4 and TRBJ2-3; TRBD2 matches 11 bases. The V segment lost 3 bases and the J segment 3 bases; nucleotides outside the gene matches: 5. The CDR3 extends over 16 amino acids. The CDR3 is CASSFIAGGLTDTQYF. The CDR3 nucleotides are TGTGCCAGCAGTTTTATAGCGGGAGGGTTGACAGATACGCAGTATTTT.

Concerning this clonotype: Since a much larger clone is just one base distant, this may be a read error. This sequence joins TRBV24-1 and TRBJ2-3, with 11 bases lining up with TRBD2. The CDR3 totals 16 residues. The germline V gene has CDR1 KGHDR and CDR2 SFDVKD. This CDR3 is CATSDGTSGLSDTQCF. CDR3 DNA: TGTGCCACCAGTGATGGGACTAGCGGTTTGTCAGATACGCAGTGTTTT.

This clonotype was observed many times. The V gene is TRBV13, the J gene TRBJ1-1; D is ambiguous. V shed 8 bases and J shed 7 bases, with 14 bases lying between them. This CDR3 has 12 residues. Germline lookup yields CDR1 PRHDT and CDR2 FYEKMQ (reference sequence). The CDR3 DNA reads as TGTGCCAGCCGGTCCGGCTTTGGTGAAGCTTTCTTT. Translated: CASRSGFGEAFF.

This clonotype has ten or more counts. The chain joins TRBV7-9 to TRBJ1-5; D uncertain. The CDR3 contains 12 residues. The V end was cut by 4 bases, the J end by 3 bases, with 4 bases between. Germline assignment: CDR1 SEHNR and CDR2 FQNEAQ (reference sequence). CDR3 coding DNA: TGTGCCAGCAGCTACCACAATCAGCCCCAGCATTTT. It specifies CASSYHNQPQHF.

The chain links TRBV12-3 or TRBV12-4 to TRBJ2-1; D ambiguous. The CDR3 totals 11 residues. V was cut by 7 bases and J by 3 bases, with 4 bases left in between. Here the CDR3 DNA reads TGTGCCAGCAAAATCTACAATGAGCAGTTCTTC. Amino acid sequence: CASKIYNEQFF.

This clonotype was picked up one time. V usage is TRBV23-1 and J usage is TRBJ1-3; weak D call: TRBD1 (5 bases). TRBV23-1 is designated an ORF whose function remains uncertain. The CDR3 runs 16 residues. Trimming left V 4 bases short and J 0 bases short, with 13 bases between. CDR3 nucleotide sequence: TGCGCCAGCAGTCTGAGGGCAGGGCACTCTGGAAACACCATATATTTT. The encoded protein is CASSLRAGHSGNTIYF.

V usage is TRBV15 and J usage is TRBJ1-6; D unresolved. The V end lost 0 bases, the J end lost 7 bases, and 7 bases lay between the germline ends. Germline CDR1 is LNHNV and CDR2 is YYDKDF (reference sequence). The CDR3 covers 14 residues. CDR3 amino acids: CATSRDGVNSPLHF. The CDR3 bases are TGTGCCACCAGCAGAGACGGGGTAAATTCACCCCTCCACTTT.

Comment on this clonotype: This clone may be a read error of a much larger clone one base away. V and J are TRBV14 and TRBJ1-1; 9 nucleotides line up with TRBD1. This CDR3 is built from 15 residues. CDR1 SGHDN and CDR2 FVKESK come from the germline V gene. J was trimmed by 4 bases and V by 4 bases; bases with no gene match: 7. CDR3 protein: CASSLTGQGSTEAFF. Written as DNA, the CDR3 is TGTGCCAGCAGCCTTACTGGACAGGGGAGCACTGAAGCTTTCTTT.

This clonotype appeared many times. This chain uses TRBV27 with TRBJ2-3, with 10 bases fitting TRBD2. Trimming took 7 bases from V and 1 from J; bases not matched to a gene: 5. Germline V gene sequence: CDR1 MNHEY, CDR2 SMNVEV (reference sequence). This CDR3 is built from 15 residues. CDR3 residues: CASNQREGGTDTQYF. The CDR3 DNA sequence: TGTGCCAGCAACCAGCGGGAGGGCGGCACAGATACGCAGTATTTT.

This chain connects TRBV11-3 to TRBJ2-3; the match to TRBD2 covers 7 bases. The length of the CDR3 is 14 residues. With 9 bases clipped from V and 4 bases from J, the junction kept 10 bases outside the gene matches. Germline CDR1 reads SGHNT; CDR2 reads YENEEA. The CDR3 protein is CASSHGLVADTQYF. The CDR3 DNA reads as TGTGCCAGTAGCCACGGACTAGTTGCAGATACGCAGTATTTT.